One and the same sample provided the 17 T cell receptor beta chains below, sequenced in a study of T cell responses to AZD1222 COVID-19 vaccine. The assay was immunoSEQ multiplex PCR, and TCRdb's table has in-frame clones only and misses some. This table holds about 120,000 clones, around 94% found once. The starting material was peripheral blood, obtained 28 days after the second AZD1222 dose. The receptors originated from an adult who received the AZD1222 COVID-19 vaccine.

The CDR3 loop reads CASSPPGQGTETQYF. The CDR3 DNA sequence: TGTGCCAGCAGCCCTCCGGGACAGGGGACAGAGACCCAGTACTTC. V usage is TRBV11-1 and J usage is TRBJ2-5, with TRBD1 matching over 10 bases. V dropped 5 bases and J dropped 4; count of bases not matched to a gene: 7. The CDR3 is 15 amino acids. CDR1 is SGHAT and CDR2 is FQDESV in the germline V gene (reference sequence).

CDR3 sequence (DNA): TGTGCCAGCAGTTACTCCCCGGGGGACTATGGCTACACCTTC. Encoded protein: CASSYSPGDYGYTF. The rearrangement uses TRBV6-5 and TRBJ1-2; a possible D gene is TRBD1 (5 bases). The CDR3 runs 14 residues. V gave up 0 bases and J gave up 3 bases, with 8 bases separating them. Per the germline V gene, CDR1 is MNHEY and CDR2 is SVGAGI.

The CDR3 DNA is TGTGCCAGCAGTTACCCCGCCGGGGAGCTGTTTTTT. Amino acid sequence: CASSYPAGELFF. This rearrangement joins TRBV6-5 to TRBJ2-2; D remains ambiguous. The CDR3 runs 12 residues. Germline V lookup: CDR1 MNHEY, CDR2 SVGAGI. The ends were cut back, 2 bases at V and 6 bases at J, with 4 bases in the middle.

A single count supports this clone. The rearrangement joins TRBV5-6 to TRBJ2-7; D ambiguous. CDR1 is SGHDT and CDR2 is YYEEEE in the germline V gene. The CDR3 has 13 amino acids. Trimming removed 2 bases from V and 1 base from J, with 7 bases in between. The CDR3 DNA sequence: TGTGCCAGCAGCTTCGAGTTTTCCTACGAGCAGTACTTC. This translates into CASSFEFSYEQYF.

The rearrangement links TRBV4-1 to TRBJ1-5; maybe TRBD1 (5 bases). The ends were cut back, 1 base at V and 3 bases at J, with 10 bases in the middle. Germline CDR1 MGHRA, CDR2 YSYEKL. This CDR3 spans 15 amino acids. CDR3 sequence (DNA): TGCGCCAGCAGCCAAGTTGGGACCTTCAATCAGCCCCAGCATTTT. Translating it yields CASSQVGTFNQPQHF.

The CDR3 sequence is CASSPDRGQNQPQHF. DNA for the CDR3: TGTGCCAGCTCACCAGACAGGGGGCAGAATCAGCCCCAGCATTTT. The J gene is TRBJ1-5, the V gene TRBV18; 10 nucleotides match TRBD1. The CDR3 extends over 15 amino acids. CDR1 and CDR2 (germline): KGHSH, LQKENI. V dropped 2 bases and J dropped 4; count of bases not matched to a gene: 2.

This chain uses TRBV7-2 with TRBJ2-7; 7 bases are shared with TRBD1. The CDR3 runs to 15 residues. Germline CDR1 reads SGHTA; CDR2 reads FQGNSA. The V and J ends lost 3 bases and 3 bases, in that order; junction bases with no gene match: 8. The CDR3 is CASSFTYRDSYEQYF. CDR3 coding DNA: TGTGCCAGCAGCTTTACCTACCGGGACAGCTACGAGCAGTACTTC.

This clone showed up just a few times. Here the CDR3 reads CASSLERGQGNSPLHF. The CDR3 region has the DNA TGTGCCAGCAGCTTAGAGAGGGGGCAGGGTAATTCACCCCTCCACTTT. The chain combines TRBV11-2 with TRBJ1-6; 7 nucleotides agree with TRBD1. J gave up 6 bases and V 0 bases, and 5 bases lay outside the gene matches. This CDR3 spans 16 amino acids. The germline V gene has CDR1 SGHAT and CDR2 FQNNGV. The whole variable domain, remainder taken from reference TRBV11-2 and TRBJ1-6, is EAGVAQSPRYKIIEKRQSVAFWCNPISGHATLYWYQQILGQGPKLLIQFQNNGVVDDSQLPKDRFSAERLKGVDSTLKIQPAKLEDSAVYLCASSLERGQGNSPLHFGNGTRLTVT.

This chain uses TRBV2 with TRBJ1-2; D unresolved. V lost 4 bases to trimming and J lost 3 bases, with 9 bases between them. The CDR3 totals 13 residues. In germline, CDR1 is SNHLY, CDR2 FYNNEI. This CDR3 reads CASSVSRDYGYTF. The CDR3, as DNA: TGTGCCAGCAGTGTGTCGAGAGACTATGGCTACACCTTC.

The chain uses TRBV9 and TRBJ1-1; unclear D gene. V was trimmed by 3 bases and J by 1 base, leaving 7 bases between them. This CDR3 is built from 13 residues. Germline lookup yields CDR1 SGDLS and CDR2 YYNGEE. CDR3: CASSEGGNTEAFF. The DNA of the CDR3 is TGTGCCAGCAGCGAGGGCGGGAACACTGAAGCTTTCTTT.

V is TRBV28 and J is TRBJ2-1; 10 bases align to TRBD2. V was pared by 5 bases and J by 7 bases, with 2 bases of the junction left unmatched. There are 13 residues in the CDR3. CDR1 is MDHEN and CDR2 is SYDVKM in the germline V gene. CDR3 coding DNA: TGTGCCAGCAGTCTAGCGGGAGCAAATGAGCAGTTCTTC. Translating gives CASSLAGANEQFF.

This clone appeared a few times. The chain uses TRBV28 and TRBJ1-5; D is unclear. V lost 3 bases to trimming and J lost 5 bases, with 20 bases between them. The germline gives CDR1 MDHEN, CDR2 SYDVKM. The CDR3 is made up of 17 amino acids. CDR3 region: CASSFEGSGDRHQPQHF. The CDR3 bases are TGTGCCAGCAGTTTTGAAGGGAGTGGGGATCGACATCAGCCCCAGCATTTT.

J is TRBJ1-2 and V is TRBV3-1 (or the pseudogene TRBV3-2); D is uncertain. Trimming cost V 0 bases and J 6 bases, with 5 bases left between them. Germline loops: CDR1 LGHDT, CDR2 YNNKEL (reference sequence). This CDR3 has 12 residues. The CDR3 reads CASSQEPHGYTF. In nucleotides, the CDR3 is TGTGCCAGCAGCCAAGAACCGCATGGCTACACCTTC.

The chain carries TRBV7-2 and TRBJ2-1; 7 bases agree with TRBD2. Trimming cost V 7 bases and J 7 bases; bases outside gene matches: 10. The CDR3 is 14 amino acids. Germline lookup yields CDR1 SGHTA and CDR2 FQGNSA. The chain's CDR3 is CASTPGAGRNEQFF. The CDR3 DNA follows: TGTGCCAGCACCCCAGGAGCGGGGCGGAATGAGCAGTTCTTC.

The chain couples TRBV28 to TRBJ2-4, with TRBD2 as a possible D gene (6 bases). CDR1 MDHEN and CDR2 SYDVKM come from the germline V gene. This CDR3 is 13 amino acids long. V lost 6 bases to trimming and J lost 9 bases, with 15 bases between them. The CDR3 loop reads CASSPRRGGIQYF. The CDR3 DNA reads TGTGCCAGCAGCCCGAGGAGGGGAGGCATTCAGTACTTC.

This chain links TRBV4-2 with TRBJ2-1, with D tentatively TRBD2 (5 bases). Germline CDR1 is LGHNA and CDR2 is YNFKEQ. The CDR3 is 15 residues long. V was clipped by 2 bases and J by 4 bases, with 12 bases between them. The CDR3 bases are TGTGCCAGCAGCCAACGGGCGGGCTATTACAATGAGCAGTTCTTC. It yields the protein CASSQRAGYYNEQFF.

This chain links TRBV5-1 with TRBJ1-1; no definite D call. The CDR3 is 13 residues long. V dropped 6 bases and J dropped 1 base, with 10 bases sitting between them. In germline, CDR1 is SGHRS, CDR2 YFSETQ. The CDR3 DNA reads as TGCGCCAGCACCTTCTTTGAGAACACTGAAGCTTTCTTT. It translates to CASTFFENTEAFF.